Listed here is a single T cell receptor (beta chain). Its antigen remains unknown. Profiled with immunoSEQ multiplex PCR; TCRdb holds only in-frame clones, not every one. The data hold fewer than 120,000 clones, with roughly 90% observed a single time. This entry belongs to a study of T cell responses to AZD1222 COVID-19 vaccine. Overall study findings and caveats: Spike-wide coverage was observed for vaccine-associated CD4 TCRs, with dominant responses at 160-218 and 743-854. Unmutated regions of variants are reportedly targeted by nearly half of spike-specific TCRs. With two AZD1222 doses given, Spike-specific TCR breadth and depth both rose. Clonal diversity was possibly underestimated, and the donors were mostly white British, with more females.

The germline V and J ends were trimmed by 6 bases and 8 bases, with 14 bases remaining between them. The CDR3 spans 13 residues. The germline V gene encodes CDR1 SGHTA and CDR2 FQGNSA. Here the sequenced sample was peripheral blood, taken 28 days after the second AZD1222 dose. The receptor was derived from an adult who received the AZD1222 COVID-19 vaccine. The chain has TRBV7-2 and TRBJ2-1, with a tentative D call TRBD2 (5 bases). The CDR3 loop reads CASREGSGYEQFF. CDR3 sequence (DNA): TGTGCCAGCAGAGAGGGTAGTGGGTATGAGCAGTTCTTC.